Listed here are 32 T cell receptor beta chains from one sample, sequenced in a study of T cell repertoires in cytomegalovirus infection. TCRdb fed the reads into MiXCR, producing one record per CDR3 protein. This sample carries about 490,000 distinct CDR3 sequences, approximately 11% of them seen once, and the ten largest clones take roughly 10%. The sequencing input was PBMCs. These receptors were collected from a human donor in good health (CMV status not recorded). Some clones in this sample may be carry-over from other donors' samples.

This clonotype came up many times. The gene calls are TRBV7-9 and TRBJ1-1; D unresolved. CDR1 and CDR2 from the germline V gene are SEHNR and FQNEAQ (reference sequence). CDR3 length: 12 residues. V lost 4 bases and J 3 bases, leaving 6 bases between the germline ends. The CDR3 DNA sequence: TGTGCCAGCAGCTATAAGGACACTGAAGCTTTCTTT. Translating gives CASSYKDTEAFF.

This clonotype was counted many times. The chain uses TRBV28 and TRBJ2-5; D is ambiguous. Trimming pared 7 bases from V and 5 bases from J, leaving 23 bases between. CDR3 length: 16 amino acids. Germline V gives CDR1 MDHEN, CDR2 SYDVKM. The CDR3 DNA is TGTGCCAGCACCCAAAGCCGGGCAGGCCCTGGGGAGACCCAGTACTTC. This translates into CASTQSRAGPGETQYF.

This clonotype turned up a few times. Written as DNA, the CDR3 is TGCAGCGTAACACAGGGTATGAACACTGAAGCTTTCTTT. Translation: CSVTQGMNTEAFF. This chain joins TRBV29-1 and TRBJ1-1; TRBD1 might be the D (6 bases). The CDR3 spans 13 residues. The V gene lost 6 bases and the J gene lost 0 bases, with 11 bases spanning the gap. Germline V gives CDR1 SQVTM, CDR2 ANQGSEA.

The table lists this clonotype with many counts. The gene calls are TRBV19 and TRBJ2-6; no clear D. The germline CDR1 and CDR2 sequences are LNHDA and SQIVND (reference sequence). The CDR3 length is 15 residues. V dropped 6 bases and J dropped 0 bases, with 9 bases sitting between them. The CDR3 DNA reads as TGTGCCAGTAGCAGCCACAACTCTGGGGCCAACGTCCTGACTTTC. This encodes CASSSHNSGANVLTF.

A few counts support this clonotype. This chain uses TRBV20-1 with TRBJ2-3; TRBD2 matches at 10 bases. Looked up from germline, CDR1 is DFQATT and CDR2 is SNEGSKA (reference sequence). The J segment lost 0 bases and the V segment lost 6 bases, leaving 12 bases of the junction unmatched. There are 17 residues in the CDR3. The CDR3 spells CSATRLAGDLSTDTQYF. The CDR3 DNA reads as TGCAGTGCCACCCGGCTAGCGGGGGACCTTAGCACAGATACGCAGTATTTT.

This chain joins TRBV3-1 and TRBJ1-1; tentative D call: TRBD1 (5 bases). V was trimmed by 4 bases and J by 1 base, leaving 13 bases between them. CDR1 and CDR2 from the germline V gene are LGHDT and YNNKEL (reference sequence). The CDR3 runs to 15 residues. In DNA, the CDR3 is TGTGCCAGCAGCCCAGAACAGGTTGGGAACACTGAAGCTTTCTTT. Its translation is CASSPEQVGNTEAFF.

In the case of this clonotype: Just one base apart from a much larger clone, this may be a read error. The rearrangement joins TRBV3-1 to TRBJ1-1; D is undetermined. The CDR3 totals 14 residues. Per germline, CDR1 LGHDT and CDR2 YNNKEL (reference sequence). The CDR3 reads CASRQEAGTTEAFF. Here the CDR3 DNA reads TGTGCCAGCAGACAAGAGGCAGGTACAACTGAAGCTTTCTTT. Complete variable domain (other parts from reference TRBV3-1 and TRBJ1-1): DTAVSQTPKYLVTQMGNDKSIKCEQNLGHDTMYWYKQDSKKFLKIMFSYNNKELIINETVPNRFSPKSPDKAHLNLHINSLELGDSAVYFCASRQEAGTTEAFFGQGTRLTVV.

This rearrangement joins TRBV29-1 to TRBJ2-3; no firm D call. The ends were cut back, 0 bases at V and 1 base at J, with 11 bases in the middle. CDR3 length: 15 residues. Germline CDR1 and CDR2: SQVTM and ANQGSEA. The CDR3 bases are TGCAGCGTTGAAGATCTGAGGATGGGCACAGATACGCAGTATTTT. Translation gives CSVEDLRMGTDTQYF.

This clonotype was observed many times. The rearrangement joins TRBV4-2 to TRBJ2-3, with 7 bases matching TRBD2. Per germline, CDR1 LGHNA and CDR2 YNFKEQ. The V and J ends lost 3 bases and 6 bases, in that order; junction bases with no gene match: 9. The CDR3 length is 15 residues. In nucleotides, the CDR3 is TGTGCCAGCAGCCAGAGCGGGATCTTCCGCGATACGCAGTATTTT. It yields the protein CASSQSGIFRDTQYF.

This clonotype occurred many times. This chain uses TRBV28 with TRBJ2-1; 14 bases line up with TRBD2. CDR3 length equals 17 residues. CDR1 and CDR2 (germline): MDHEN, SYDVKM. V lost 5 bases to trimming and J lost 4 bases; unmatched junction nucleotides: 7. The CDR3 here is CASSPSGLAGVYNEQFF. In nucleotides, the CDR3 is TGTGCCAGCAGTCCCTCGGGACTAGCGGGGGTATACAATGAGCAGTTCTTC.

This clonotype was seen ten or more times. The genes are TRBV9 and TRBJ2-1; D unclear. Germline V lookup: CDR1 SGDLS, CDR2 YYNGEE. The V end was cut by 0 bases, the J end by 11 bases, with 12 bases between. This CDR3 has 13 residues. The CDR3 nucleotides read TGTGCCAGCAGCGTAGCTCCGGGTGGGCAGCAGTTCTTC. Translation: CASSVAPGGQQFF.

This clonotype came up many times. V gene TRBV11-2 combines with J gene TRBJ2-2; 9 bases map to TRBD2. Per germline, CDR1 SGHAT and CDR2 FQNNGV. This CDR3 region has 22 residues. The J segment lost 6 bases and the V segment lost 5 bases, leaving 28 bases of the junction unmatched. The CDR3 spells CASSPTRGTGGRATAGAGELFF. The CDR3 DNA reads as TGTGCCAGCAGCCCGACTAGGGGTACAGGCGGGAGGGCCACGGCGGGAGCCGGGGAGCTGTTTTTT.

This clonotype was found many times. CDR3 bases: TGTGCCAGCAGCCCTAGCACTAGCGGGAGTCAAGGTGAGCAGTTCTTC. This translates into CASSPSTSGSQGEQFF. This chain connects TRBV5-6 to TRBJ2-1; 11 bases line up with TRBD2. The CDR3 loop spans 16 amino acids. The V gene's germline CDR1 is SGHDT and CDR2 YYEEEE. The V and J ends lost 4 bases and 9 bases, in that order; junction bases with no gene match: 12.

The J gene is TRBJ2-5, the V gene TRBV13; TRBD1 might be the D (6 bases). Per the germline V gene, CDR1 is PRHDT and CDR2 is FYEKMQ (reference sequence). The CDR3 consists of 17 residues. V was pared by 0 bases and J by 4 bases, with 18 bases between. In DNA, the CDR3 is TGTGCCAGCAGCTTAGGCCTCAGGGGATGGGGCGGAGAGACCCAGTACTTC. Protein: CASSLGLRGWGGETQYF. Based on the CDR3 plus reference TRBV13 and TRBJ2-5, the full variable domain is AAGVIQSPRHLIKEKRETATLKCYPIPRHDTVYWYQQGPGQDPQFLISFYEKMQSDKGSIPDRFSAQQFSDYHSELNMSSLELGDSALYFCASSLGLRGWGGETQYFGPGTRLLVL.

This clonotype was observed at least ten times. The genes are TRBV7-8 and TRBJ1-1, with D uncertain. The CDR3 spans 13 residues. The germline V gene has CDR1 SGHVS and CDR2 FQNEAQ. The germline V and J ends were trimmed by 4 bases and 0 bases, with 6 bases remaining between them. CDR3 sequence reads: CASSSSMNTEAFF. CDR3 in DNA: TGTGCCAGCAGCTCGTCCATGAACACTGAAGCTTTCTTT.

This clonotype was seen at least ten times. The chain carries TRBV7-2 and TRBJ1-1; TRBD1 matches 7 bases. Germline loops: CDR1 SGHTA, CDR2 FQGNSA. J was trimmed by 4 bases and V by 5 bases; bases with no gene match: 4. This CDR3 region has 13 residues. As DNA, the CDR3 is TGTGCCAGCAGCAGGGGGCGGGTCACTGAAGCTTTCTTT. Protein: CASSRGRVTEAFF.

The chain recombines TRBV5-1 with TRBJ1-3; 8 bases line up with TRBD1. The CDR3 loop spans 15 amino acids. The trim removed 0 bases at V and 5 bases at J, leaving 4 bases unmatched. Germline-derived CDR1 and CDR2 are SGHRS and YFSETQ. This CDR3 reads CASSLASGGRNTIYF. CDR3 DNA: TGCGCCAGCAGCTTGGCCTCAGGGGGCCGAAACACCATATATTTT.

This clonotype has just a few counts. In DNA form, the CDR3 reads TGTGCCAGCAGTGACCCCAGGGGGAAAGCTTTCTTT. Amino acid sequence: CASSDPRGKAFF. This chain links TRBV25-1 with TRBJ1-1, with 7 bases lining up with TRBD1. V gave up 3 bases and J gave up 9 bases; unmatched junction bases: 4. Germline CDR1 and CDR2: MGHDK and SYGVNS. There are 12 residues in the CDR3.

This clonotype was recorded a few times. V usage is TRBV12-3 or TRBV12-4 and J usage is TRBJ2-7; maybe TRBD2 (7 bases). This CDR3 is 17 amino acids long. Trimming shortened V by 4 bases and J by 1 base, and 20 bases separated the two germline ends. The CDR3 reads CASSWDMGAGGSYEQYF. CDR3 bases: TGTGCCAGCAGTTGGGATATGGGGGCCGGGGGGTCCTACGAGCAGTACTTC.

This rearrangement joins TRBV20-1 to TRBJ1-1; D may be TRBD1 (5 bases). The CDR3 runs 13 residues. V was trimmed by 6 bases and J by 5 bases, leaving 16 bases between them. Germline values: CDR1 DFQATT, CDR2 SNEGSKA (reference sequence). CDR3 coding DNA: TGCAGTGCCCCACTGGGGGGTCGGACTGAAGCTTTCTTT. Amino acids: CSAPLGGRTEAFF.

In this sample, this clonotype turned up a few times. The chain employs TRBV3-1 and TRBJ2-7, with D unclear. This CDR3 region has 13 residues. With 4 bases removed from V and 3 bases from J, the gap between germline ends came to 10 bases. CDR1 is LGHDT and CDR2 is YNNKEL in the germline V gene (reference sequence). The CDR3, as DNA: TGTGCCAGCAGCCTAGGGATTTACTACGAGCAGTACTTC. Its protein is CASSLGIYYEQYF.

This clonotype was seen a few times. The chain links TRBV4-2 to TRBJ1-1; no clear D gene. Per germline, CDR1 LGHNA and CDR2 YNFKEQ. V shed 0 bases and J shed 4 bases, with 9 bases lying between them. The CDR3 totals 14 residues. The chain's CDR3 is CASSQDPAGTEAFF. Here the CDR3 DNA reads TGTGCCAGCAGCCAAGACCCTGCGGGCACTGAAGCTTTCTTT.

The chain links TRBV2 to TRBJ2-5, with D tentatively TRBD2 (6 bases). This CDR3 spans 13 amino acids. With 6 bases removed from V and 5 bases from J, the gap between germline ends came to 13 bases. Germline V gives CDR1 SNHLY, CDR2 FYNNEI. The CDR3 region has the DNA TGTGCCAGCAGGCGGGAACCGCAGGAGACCCAGTACTTC. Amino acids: CASRREPQETQYF. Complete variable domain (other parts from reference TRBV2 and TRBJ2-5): EPEVTQTPSHQVTQMGQEVILRCVPISNHLYFYWYRQILGQKVEFLVSFYNNEISEKSEIFDDQFSVERPDGSNFTLKIRSTKLEDSAMYFCASRREPQETQYFGPGTRLLVL.

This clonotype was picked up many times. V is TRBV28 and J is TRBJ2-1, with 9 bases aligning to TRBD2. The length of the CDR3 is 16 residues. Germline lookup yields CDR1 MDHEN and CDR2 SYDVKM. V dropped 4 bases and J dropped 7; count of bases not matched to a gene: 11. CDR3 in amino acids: CASSSPSASGMNEQFF. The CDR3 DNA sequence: TGTGCCAGCAGTTCCCCCTCGGCTAGCGGGATGAATGAGCAGTTCTTC.

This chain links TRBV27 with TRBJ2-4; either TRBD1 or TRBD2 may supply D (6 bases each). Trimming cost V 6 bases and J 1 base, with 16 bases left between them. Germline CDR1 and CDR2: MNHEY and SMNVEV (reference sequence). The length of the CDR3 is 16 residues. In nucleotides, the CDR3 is TGTGCCAGCAGCGGTCTAGGGGGGAAGGCCAAAAACATTCAGTACTTC. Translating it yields CASSGLGGKAKNIQYF.

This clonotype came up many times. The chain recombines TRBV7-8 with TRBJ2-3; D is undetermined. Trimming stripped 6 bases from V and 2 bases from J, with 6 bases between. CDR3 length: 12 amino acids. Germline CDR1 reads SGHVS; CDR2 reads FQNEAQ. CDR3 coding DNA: TGTGCCAGCAGTCAGCCCACAGATACGCAGTATTTT. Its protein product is CASSQPTDTQYF.

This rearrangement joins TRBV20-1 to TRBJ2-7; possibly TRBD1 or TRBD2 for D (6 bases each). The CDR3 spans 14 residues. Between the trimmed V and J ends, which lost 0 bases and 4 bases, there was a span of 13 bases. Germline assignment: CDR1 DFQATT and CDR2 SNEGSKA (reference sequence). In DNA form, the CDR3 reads TGCAGTGCTAGAGATCCCCTAGGGGGGTACGAGCAGTACTTC. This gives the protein CSARDPLGGYEQYF.

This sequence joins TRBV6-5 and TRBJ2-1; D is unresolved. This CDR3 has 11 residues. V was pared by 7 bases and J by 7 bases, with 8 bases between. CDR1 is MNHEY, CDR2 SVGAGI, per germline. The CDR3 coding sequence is TGTGCCAGCACCATAGGAAATGAGCAGTTCTTC. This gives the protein CASTIGNEQFF.

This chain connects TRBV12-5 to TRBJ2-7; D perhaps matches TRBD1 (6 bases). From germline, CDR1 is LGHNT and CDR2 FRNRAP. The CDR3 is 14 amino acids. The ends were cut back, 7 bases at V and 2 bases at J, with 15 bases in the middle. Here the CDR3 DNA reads TGTGCTAGTGCCCCAGGGGTCGGGACCTACGAGCAGTACTTC. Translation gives CASAPGVGTYEQYF.

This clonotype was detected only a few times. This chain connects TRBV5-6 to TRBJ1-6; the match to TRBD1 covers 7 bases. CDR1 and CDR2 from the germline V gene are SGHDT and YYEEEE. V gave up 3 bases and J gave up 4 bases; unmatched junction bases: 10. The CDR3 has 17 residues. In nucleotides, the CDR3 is TGTGCCAGCAGCTCAATTTCCGGGACAGCATATAATTCACCCCTCCACTTT. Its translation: CASSSISGTAYNSPLHF.

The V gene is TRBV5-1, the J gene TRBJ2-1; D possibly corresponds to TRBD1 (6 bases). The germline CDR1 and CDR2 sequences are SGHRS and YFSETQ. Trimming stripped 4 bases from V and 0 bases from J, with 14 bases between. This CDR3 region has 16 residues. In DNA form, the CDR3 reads TGCGCCAGCAGCCCACAGGGCCGCAGCTCCTACAATGAGCAGTTCTTC. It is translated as CASSPQGRSSYNEQFF. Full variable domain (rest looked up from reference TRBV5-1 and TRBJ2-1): KAGVTQTPRYLIKTRGQQVTLSCSPISGHRSVSWYQQTPGQGLQFLFEYFSETQRNKGNFPGRFSGRQFSNSRSEMNVSTLELGDSALYLCASSPQGRSSYNEQFFGPGTRLTVL.

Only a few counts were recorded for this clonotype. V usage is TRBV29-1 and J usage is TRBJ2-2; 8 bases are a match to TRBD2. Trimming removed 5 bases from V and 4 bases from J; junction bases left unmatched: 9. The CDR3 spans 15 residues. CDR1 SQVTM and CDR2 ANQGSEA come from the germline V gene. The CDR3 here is CSVPVAGYGTGELFF. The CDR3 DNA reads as TGCAGCGTTCCGGTAGCGGGATACGGCACCGGGGAGCTGTTTTTT.